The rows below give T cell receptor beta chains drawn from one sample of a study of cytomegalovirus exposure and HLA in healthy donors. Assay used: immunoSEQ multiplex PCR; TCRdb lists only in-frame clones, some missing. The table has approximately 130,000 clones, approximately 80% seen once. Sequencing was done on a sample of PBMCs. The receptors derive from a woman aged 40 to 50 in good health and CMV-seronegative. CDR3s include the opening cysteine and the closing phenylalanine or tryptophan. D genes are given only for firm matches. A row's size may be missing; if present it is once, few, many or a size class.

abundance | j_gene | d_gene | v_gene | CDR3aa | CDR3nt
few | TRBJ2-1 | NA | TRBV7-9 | CASSTTPGDVNEQFF | TGTGCCAGCAGTACAACCCCCGGGGATGTGAATGAGCAGTTCTTC
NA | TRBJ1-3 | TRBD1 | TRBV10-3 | CAISGRTGSSGNTIYF | TGTGCCATCAGTGGTCGGACAGGGAGCTCTGGAAACACCATATATTTT
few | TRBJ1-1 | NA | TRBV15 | CATSITGNTEAFF | TGTGCCACCAGCATAACAGGGAACACTGAAGCTTTCTTT
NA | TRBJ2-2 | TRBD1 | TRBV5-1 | CASSLGQGLTGELFF | TGCGCCAGCAGCCTTGGACAGGGGCTTACCGGGGAGCTGTTTTTT
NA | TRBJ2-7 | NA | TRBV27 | CASGRGVEQYF | TGTGCCAGCGGGAGGGGGGTAGAGCAGTACTTC
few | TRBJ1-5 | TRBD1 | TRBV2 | CASSQGVGNQPQHF | TGTGCCAGCAGTCAGGGGGTTGGCAATCAGCCCCAGCATTTT
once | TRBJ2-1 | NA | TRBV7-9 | CASTHTVSSYNEQFF | TGTGCCAGCACCCACACAGTGAGCTCCTACAATGAGCAGTTCTTC
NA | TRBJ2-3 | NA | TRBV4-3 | CASSSGGSSTDTQYF | TGCGCCAGCAGCTCTGGAGGCTCTAGCACAGATACGCAGTATTTT
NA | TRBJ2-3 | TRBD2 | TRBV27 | CASKSGAGDTQYF | TGTGCCAGCAAGAGCGGGGCGGGAGATACGCAGTATTTT
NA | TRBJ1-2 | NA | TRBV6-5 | CASSYSGAHGYTF | TGTGCCAGCAGTTACTCAGGGGCCCATGGCTACACCTTC
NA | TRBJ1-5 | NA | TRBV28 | CASSLSGSRNQPQHF | TGTGCCAGCAGTCTAAGCGGTTCTCGAAATCAGCCCCAGCATTTT
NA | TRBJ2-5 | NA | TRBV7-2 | CASSYRDQETQYF | TGTGCCAGCAGCTACAGGGACCAAGAGACCCAGTACTTC
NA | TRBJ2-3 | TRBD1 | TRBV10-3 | CAISDLTGSGTDTQYF | TGTGCCATCAGTGACCTGACAGGGAGTGGCACAGATACGCAGTATTTT
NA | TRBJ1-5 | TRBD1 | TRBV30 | CAWSVGQGQPQHF | TGTGCCTGGAGTGTAGGACAGGGGCAGCCCCAGCATTTT
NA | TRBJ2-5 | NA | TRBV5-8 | CASSWQGGGSLQAETQYF | TGTGCCAGCAGCTGGCAAGGGGGGGGGTCCCTTCAAGCGGAGACCCAGTACTTC
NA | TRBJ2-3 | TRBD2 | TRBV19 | CASLAGGAGTQYF | TGTGCCAGTCTAGCGGGAGGGGCGGGGACGCAGTATTTT
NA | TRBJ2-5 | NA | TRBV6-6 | CASSYPLGQETQYF | TGTGCCAGCAGTTACCCCCTAGGCCAAGAGACCCAGTACTTC